The clone carrying this T cell receptor beta chain showed up many times. This entry belongs to a study of neurological immune-mediated disorders. cDNA was made by 5'RACE with 10-nucleotide random UMIs. TCRdb reanalysed the 5' RACE reads using MiXCR and keeps one entry per CDR3 protein. The sample lists about 21,000 distinct CDR3 sequences, approximately 15% occurring once. Germline values: CDR1 DFQATT, CDR2 SNEGSKA (reference sequence). The CDR3 is made up of 13 amino acids. J was trimmed by 4 bases and V by 3 bases; bases with no gene match: 3. PBMCs numbering 2 million and stored at -80 C yielded the unsorted libraries.

The sequence was obtained from a female donor with HTLV-1-associated myelopathy (HAM/TSP). The material sequenced was PBMCs. The rearrangement uses TRBV20-1 and TRBJ2-1; 7 bases align to TRBD2. CDR3 protein: CSASGGGYNEQFF. For the CDR3, the DNA is TGCAGTGCTAGTGGGGGGGGGTACAATGAGCAGTTCTTC.